This TCR beta chain was obtained from a study of PD-L1 blockade in urothelial cancer (dated by TCRdb to between 2016 and 2019). With respect to the entire study: Every patient began therapy in the mid-2010s and was given atezolizumab 1,200 mg intravenously every 3 weeks. About 85% of the roughly 30 patients were males with bladder-origin urothelial cancer, and about 60% of the 29 reported a prior smoking history. An ECOG performance status of 0 or 1 was recorded for the patients, and 0 to 3 prior chemotherapy regimens had been received by the patients. Blood samples were analyzed at 3 weeks after treatment start (second dose) and at 6 weeks after treatment start. Blood samples yielded a median of around 150,000 T cells and around 80,000 unique TCRs, with median clonality 0.080. The study, an exploratory multi-omic analysis, examined somatic, immune and clinical correlates of response to PD-L1 blockade with atezolizumab in urothelial cancer. TCR sequencing covered pretreatment tumor samples and matched, serially collected peripheral blood taken before and after atezolizumab treatment. Durable clinical benefit was defined as progression-free survival longer than 6 months, and TCR features were also tested against progression-free and overall survival. In the same patients who had TCR sequencing, pretreatment tumors also underwent whole exome sequencing and RNA sequencing. Durable clinical benefit was achieved by nine patients and was not achieved by 20 patients. Pretreatment blood TCR-seq was available for 27 to 30 patients, at least one posttreatment blood collection was obtained for around 25 patients, and tumor TCR-seq was available for around 25 patients.

Broader findings and caveats from the paper: Because the sample size was small (n of about 27) and many of the analyses were exploratory, the results are meant to be hypothesis-generating. A pretreatment peripheral blood TCR clonality below the median was linked to improved progression-free and overall survival. Patients with durable benefit showed greater expansion of tumor-associated TCR clones in peripheral blood 3 weeks after starting treatment (n of about 20, p = 0.022).

A remark on this clone: Its recognized antigen is unknown. Per-nucleotide qualities are absent, and no much larger clonotype sits a single base away.

Reading the label with the study, this specimen's time point is: pretreatment peripheral blood. A total of roughly 30 patients with locally advanced or metastatic urothelial carcinoma, treated at Memorial Sloan Kettering on a trial protocol, made up the cohort. Peripheral blood mononuclear cells were collected pretreatment and during treatment, with between 1 and 8 total time points per patient. The Qiagen DNeasy Blood extraction kit was used to purify genomic DNA from total PBMCs and tumor samples. PBMCs were collected pretreatment and during treatment and were isolated and stored as previously described. CDR1 and CDR2 are read off the germline V gene as WSHSY and SAAADI. Including cysteine and phenylalanine, the CDR3 has 14 amino acids. Just CDR3 DNA is preserved here, 42 bases in frame from base 1. V ends up 10 bases short and J 4 bases short, with an unmatched junction base count of 9. Synthetic TCR analog templates were spiked into each PCR to estimate absolute template abundance from read counts. TCRbeta CDR3 regions were amplified from genomic DNA with bias-controlled V and J gene primers using the immunoSEQ assay. Sequencing of rearranged TCRbeta segments was done at approximately 20X coverage. The original pipeline was this. Clustering was used to correct sequencing errors, and CDR3s were annotated against IMGT so that V, D and J genes could be assigned. Out-of-frame and stop-codon sequences were excluded, and only productive TCRbeta rearrangements were used in downstream analyses. To compute clonality, Shannon entropy was normalized by the log of the number of unique productive sequences and then subtracted from one. Fisher's exact test with Benjamini-Hochberg correction, at a threshold of adjusted p below 0.01, was used to find clones that differed between time points or between blood and tumor. The immuneACCESS repertoire file appears here via TCRdb, limited to in-frame rearrangements. These files lack a portion of the clones; in checked studies, under half of the deficit traces to unresolved V genes, and the cause of the others is not known. V and J calls and clone size are those listed in that table; D and trimming were worked out from the DNA. Across this sample there are around 70,000 clones, with around 83% seen only once. Clones ranked in the top ten supply 9.2% of the sample.

This receptor chain uses TRBV10-2 and TRBJ2-7; TRBD2 aligns with 11 central bases. Sequenced material: PBMCs, taken around atezolizumab (anti-PD-L1) treatment. The TCR originated in a woman aged 70 to 79 with urothelial cancer. The CDR3: CAIRPGTSGYEQYF. The base sequence is TGCGCCATCCGCCCCGGGACTAGCGGATACGAGCAGTACTTC.